The T cell receptor (beta chain) under discussion was sequenced for a study of cytomegalovirus exposure and HLA in healthy donors. The V and J ends lost 5 bases and 5 bases respectively, with 16 bases between them. The CDR3 spans 15 residues. Germline V gene data show CDR1 as KGHSH and CDR2 as LQKENI. 60 Vbeta and 13 Jbeta primers were used in PCR. Assay used: immunoSEQ multiplex PCR; TCRdb lists only in-frame clones, some missing. The sample holds under 200,000 clones; nearly 80% are singletons and the top ten take 3.1%. The sample was PBMCs. This clonotype originated in a woman aged 40 to 50 in good health and CMV-seronegative. The rearrangement joins TRBV18 to TRBJ2-1; the D gene is possibly TRBD2 (6 bases). Written as DNA, the CDR3 is TGTGCCAGCTCAAGTTTATGGCGGGGAAACAATGAGCAGTTCTTC. This sequence encodes CASSSLWRGNNEQFF.